This TCR beta chain was sequenced during a study of response to subunit inactivated influenza vaccine. Germline V gives CDR1 GTSNPN, CDR2 SVGIG (reference sequence). The CDR3 spans 12 residues. The V and J ends lost 2 bases and 3 bases respectively, with 7 bases between them. Study-level results: The authors put forward the suggestion that each seasonal influenza vaccination may bring in only a limited number of new T cells.

A single record per CDR3 protein comes from TCRdb applying MiXCR to the RT-PCR reads. The table records more than 550,000 distinct CDR3 sequences, 12% of them present only once. A remark on this clonotype: Antigen: not known.

The sample consisted of PBMCs from blood, taken on the day of vaccination. The rearrangement joins TRBV30 to TRBJ2-5; D might be TRBD1 (6 bases). This receptor was obtained from a man in his fifties who received an inactivated influenza vaccine. CDR3 coding DNA: TGTGCCTGGAGTACAGGGAAAGAGACCCAGTACTTC. It translates to CAWSTGKETQYF. The full variable domain, its missing parts supplied by reference TRBV30 and TRBJ2-5, is SQTIHQWPATLVQPVGSPLSLECTVEGTSNPNLYWYRQAAGRGLQLLFYSVGIGQISSEVPQNLSASRPQDRQFILSSKKLLLSDSGFYLCAWSTGKETQYFGPGTRLLVL.